This TCR beta chain was observed in a study of OX40 agonist ivuxolimab in advanced cancers. The CDR3 loop spans 14 amino acids. V shed 6 bases and J 2 bases; nucleotides not matched to a gene: 4. The germline V gene encodes CDR1 MNHEY and CDR2 SMNVEV (reference sequence). Measured with immunoSEQ multiplex PCR; TCRdb has only the in-frame clones, and not every one. Counted here are about 60,000 clones, roughly 87% occurring once; the ten biggest clones make up around 2.8%. Of note for this clone: Its antigen is currently unknown.

General study points: Clonal expansion was seen in CD4+ and CD8+ blood T cells by week 6 at 0.1 to 3.0 mg/kg.

The source is an adult with an advanced solid tumor such as melanoma, head and neck, liver or kidney cancer. V is TRBV27 and J is TRBJ2-1, with TRBD2 matching 7 bases. Sequences were derived from CD4+ or CD8+ T cells sorted from blood, sampled in a trial of the OX40 agonist ivuxolimab. The CDR3 sequence is CASSLGLAYNEQFF. In DNA form, the CDR3 reads TGTGCCAGCAGCCTTGGACTAGCCTACAATGAGCAGTTCTTC.